This TCR beta chain was obtained from a study of identical twins. Findings of the study overall: Weaker excess sharing between twins was seen in beta out-of-frame sequences.

Note on this clonotype: Antigen specificity is unknown.

The CDR3 is made up of 16 amino acids. Per germline, CDR1 SEHNR and CDR2 FQNEAQ (reference sequence). With 0 bases removed from V and 4 bases from J, the gap between germline ends came to 15 bases. A universal primer site arose from template switching, and cDNA bore unique molecular identifiers. TCRdb passed the 5' RACE reads through MiXCR, listing each CDR3 protein once. The sample includes 540,000 or so distinct CDR3 sequences, approximately 20% seen only once; the top ten take 0.48%. These data were also filed under a second study, of yellow fever vaccine responses in identical twins.

The receptor's source is a woman aged 18-29 years in good health. The sequencing sample was made of CD4+ T cells sorted from blood. This chain joins TRBV7-9 and TRBJ2-5; possibly TRBD1 for D (5 bases). This chain's CDR3 is CASSLARQGGSETQYF. The CDR3 coding sequence is TGTGCCAGCAGCTTAGCAAGGCAGGGCGGTTCAGAGACCCAGTACTTC.